This T cell receptor (beta chain) was documented in a study of cytomegalovirus exposure and HLA in healthy donors. Overall study context: The same platform as the roughly 700 first-cohort repertoires was used for the 120 validation repertoires, a later analysis reported. Overall study findings and caveats: Reported results showed that the classifier diagnosed cytomegalovirus status with high specificity and sensitivity. Cytomegalovirus-associated TCR beta chains were listed, numbering 150 to 200.

On this clone: Its cognate antigen is unknown.

The CDR3 length is 15 residues. V gave up 3 bases and J gave up 6 bases; unmatched junction bases: 5. Germline CDR1 reads SGDLS; CDR2 reads YYNGEE. Using immunoSEQ multiplex PCR, the repertoire was profiled, and TCRdb retains in-frame clones only, with some absent. The sample includes about 180,000 clones, roughly 85% of them seen just once. This receptor was obtained from a young man in good health and CMV-seropositive. The specimen was PBMCs. The chain combines TRBV9 with TRBJ2-3, with 12 bases lining up with TRBD2. CDR3 protein: CASSASGGAMDTQYF. The DNA for the CDR3 is TGTGCCAGCAGCGCTAGCGGGGGGGCCATGGATACGCAGTATTTT.